These 16 T cell receptor beta chains came from one sample sequenced in a study of control samples from healthy donors and cancer patients. The repertoire was sequenced with immunoSEQ multiplex PCR; TCRdb's copy has only in-frame clones and lacks some. Of about 51,000 clones detected, about four fifths appear once; the ten largest clones hold around 10%. Source material: blood. The receptors originated from a man in his 70s in good health.

The chain employs TRBV14 and TRBJ1-4, with a possible D match to TRBD1 (6 bases). With 2 bases removed from V and 3 bases from J, the gap between germline ends came to 19 bases. Germline values: CDR1 SGHDN, CDR2 FVKESK. CDR3 length: 18 residues. The DNA for the CDR3 is TGTGCCAGCAGCCAATTCCGCCTTCAGGGGAGGCCTAATGAAAAACTGTTTTTT. It is translated as CASSQFRLQGRPNEKLFF.

The chain links TRBV6-6 to TRBJ1-1, with D uncertain. Trimming took 3 bases from V and 7 from J, leaving 9 bases between them. CDR3 length: 12 residues. Germline V gives CDR1 MNHNY, CDR2 SVGAGI (reference sequence). In DNA form, the CDR3 reads TGTGCCAGCAGTTATAGTCGAGGTGAAGCTTTCTTT. This encodes CASSYSRGEAFF.

The chain links TRBV24-1 to TRBJ2-2; TRBD1 agrees at 7 bases. The germline CDR1 and CDR2 sequences are KGHDR and SFDVKD. The V and J ends lost 7 bases and 5 bases, in that order; junction bases with no gene match: 9. The CDR3 sequence is 15 residues long. In DNA, the CDR3 is TGTGCCACCAGCCTCCAGGGGGATAAGACCGGGGAGCTGTTTTTT. It is translated as CATSLQGDKTGELFF.

The gene calls are TRBV4-1 and TRBJ2-7; TRBD1 agrees at 10 bases. The V gene's germline CDR1 is MGHRA and CDR2 YSYEKL. The CDR3 covers 14 residues. Trimming took 1 base from V and 6 from J; bases not matched to a gene: 3. CDR3 sequence reads: CASSQVGQGSEQYF. The CDR3 DNA reads TGCGCCAGCAGCCAAGTGGGACAGGGGTCCGAGCAGTACTTC.

The chain links TRBV7-8 to TRBJ2-2; D is undetermined. Germline V gene sequence: CDR1 SGHVS, CDR2 FQNEAQ. V was pared by 2 bases and J by 6 bases, with 4 bases between. The CDR3 sequence is 12 residues long. The DNA for the CDR3 is TGTGCCAGCAGCTTATTCGCCGGGGAGCTGTTTTTT. Its protein product is CASSLFAGELFF.

This clone was observed a few times. The chain recombines TRBV19 with TRBJ1-5; D may be TRBD1 (6 bases). Per the germline V gene, CDR1 is LNHDA and CDR2 is SQIVND (reference sequence). The CDR3 is made up of 14 amino acids. The ends were cut back, 1 base at V and 9 bases at J, with 13 bases in the middle. CDR3 sequence (DNA): TGTGCCAGTAGTATAGCCCGTGGACAGATGCCCCAGCATTTT. Encoded protein: CASSIARGQMPQHF.

This clone was detected only a few times. The V call is TRBV7-7, the J call TRBJ2-2, with no clear D. The germline gives CDR1 SSHAT, CDR2 FNYEAQ (reference sequence). V was pared by 1 base and J by 1 base, with 4 bases between. This CDR3 is 14 amino acids long. The chain's CDR3 is CASSLGGNTGELFF. CDR3 sequence (DNA): TGTGCCAGCAGCTTAGGGGGGAACACCGGGGAGCTGTTTTTT.

The chain couples TRBV3-1 (or the pseudogene TRBV3-2) to TRBJ1-2, with unresolved D. Germline loops: CDR1 LGHDT, CDR2 YNNKEL (reference sequence). The CDR3 has 14 residues. V gave up 1 base and J gave up 8 bases, with 14 bases separating them. CDR3: CASSQGYQEAGYTF. CDR3 DNA: TGTGCCAGCAGCCAAGGTTATCAGGAGGCCGGCTACACCTTC.

The genes are TRBV24-1 and TRBJ1-1; TRBD1 might be the D (5 bases). The germline CDR1 and CDR2 sequences are KGHDR and SFDVKD. The CDR3 totals 15 residues. Trimming shortened V by 3 bases and J by 6 bases, and 16 bases separated the two germline ends. The CDR3 spells CATSDNTRDVPEAFF. In DNA form, the CDR3 reads TGTGCCACCAGTGATAATACACGGGACGTTCCTGAAGCTTTCTTT.

The chain recombines TRBV11-2 with TRBJ2-1; D is tentatively TRBD1 or TRBD2 (6 bases each). This CDR3 comprises 16 residues. Germline assignment: CDR1 SGHAT and CDR2 FQNNGV. The germline V and J ends were trimmed by 4 bases and 3 bases, with 16 bases remaining between them. The CDR3 is CASSYGRGGGYNEQFF. The CDR3 region has the DNA TGTGCCAGCAGCTACGGGAGAGGGGGAGGCTACAATGAGCAGTTCTTC.

This clone was counted once. One end of the junction varies from germline; a read error may be responsible. V and J are TRBV7-2 and TRBJ2-7; D is possibly TRBD2 (6 bases). CDR1 and CDR2 from the germline V gene are SGHTA and FQGNSA. The CDR3 is 16 residues long. CDR3 residues: CASSLAGTSLPLGQYF. The CDR3 region has the DNA TGTGCCAGCAGCCTAGCCGGGACTTCCCTCCCCCTGGGGCAGTACTTC.

This sequence joins TRBV5-1 and TRBJ1-2; TRBD1 agrees at 7 bases. The CDR3 is 15 amino acids. V gave up 1 base and J gave up 2 bases; unmatched junction bases: 5. Germline V gene data show CDR1 as SGHRS and CDR2 as YFSETQ. CDR3 DNA: TGCGCCAGCAGCTTGCGGACAGGCGGCAACTATGGCTACACCTTC. It specifies CASSLRTGGNYGYTF.

This chain's CDR3 is CAISPQGNTEAFF. The CDR3 DNA follows: TGTGCCATCAGTCCACAGGGGAACACTGAAGCTTTCTTT. The chain carries TRBV10-3 and TRBJ1-1, with D tentatively TRBD1 (6 bases). The CDR3 contains 13 residues. V lost 5 bases, J lost 1 base, and 8 bases lay in between. Germline loops: CDR1 ENHRY, CDR2 SYGVKD.

The chain joins TRBV9 to TRBJ2-1; possibly TRBD2 for D (5 bases). CDR3 size: 15 residues. Trimming took off 0 bases at V and 2 bases at J, with 9 bases between the two ends. CDR1 and CDR2 (germline): SGDLS, YYNGEE. This chain's CDR3 is CASSVVGVPYNEQFF. The CDR3 region has the DNA TGTGCCAGCAGCGTAGTGGGAGTTCCCTACAATGAGCAGTTCTTC.

V usage is TRBV2 and J usage is TRBJ2-4, with TRBD2 identical over 9 bases. V lost 8 bases and J lost 8; bases outside the gene matches: 10. The CDR3 is 14 residues long. CDR1 and CDR2 (germline): SNHLY, FYNNEI. The CDR3 sequence: CASAVGSGSDIQYF. The CDR3 DNA sequence: TGTGCCAGCGCCGTGGGTAGCGGGAGTGACATTCAGTACTTC.

The chain has TRBV5-6 and TRBJ2-3, with TRBD1 as a possible D gene (5 bases). CDR3 size: 14 residues. V shed 2 bases and J shed 2 bases, with 9 bases lying between them. CDR1 and CDR2 (germline): SGHDT, YYEEEE. CDR3 bases: TGTGCCAGCAGCTTACAGGTATTCACAGATACGCAGTATTTT. It encodes CASSLQVFTDTQYF. The full variable domain, with the rest looked up from reference TRBV5-6 and TRBJ2-3, is DAGVTQSPTHLIKTRGQQVTLRCSPKSGHDTVSWYQQALGQGPQFIFQYYEEEERQRGNFPDRFSGHQFPNYSSELNVNALLLGDSALYLCASSLQVFTDTQYFGPGTRLTVL.